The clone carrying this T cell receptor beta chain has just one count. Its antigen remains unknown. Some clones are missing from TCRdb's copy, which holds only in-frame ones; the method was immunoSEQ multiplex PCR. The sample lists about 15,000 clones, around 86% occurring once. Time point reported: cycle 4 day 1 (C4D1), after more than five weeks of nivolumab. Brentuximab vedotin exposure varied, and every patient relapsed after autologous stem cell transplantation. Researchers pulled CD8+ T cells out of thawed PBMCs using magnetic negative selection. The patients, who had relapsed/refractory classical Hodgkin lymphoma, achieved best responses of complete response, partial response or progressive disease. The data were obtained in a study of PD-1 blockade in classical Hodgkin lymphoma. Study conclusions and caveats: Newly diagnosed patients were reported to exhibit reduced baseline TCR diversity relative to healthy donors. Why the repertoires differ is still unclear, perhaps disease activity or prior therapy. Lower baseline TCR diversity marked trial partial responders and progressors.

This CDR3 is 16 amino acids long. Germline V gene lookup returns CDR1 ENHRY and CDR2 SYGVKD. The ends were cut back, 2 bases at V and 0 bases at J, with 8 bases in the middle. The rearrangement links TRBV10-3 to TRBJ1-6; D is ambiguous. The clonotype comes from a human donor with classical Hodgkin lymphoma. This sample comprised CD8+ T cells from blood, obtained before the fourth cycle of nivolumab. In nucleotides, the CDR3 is TGTGCCATCAGTGAGGTTGGATCCTCCTATAATTCACCCCTCCACTTT. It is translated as CAISEVGSSYNSPLHF.